The 27 T cell receptor beta chains given below trace back to one sample, sequenced in a study of blood T cell repertoires in COVID-19 (dated by TCRdb to the early 2020s). To prepare the library, the immunoSEQ multiplex PCR assay was applied. TCRdb took this table from immuneACCESS and kept in-frame rearrangements with V and J called. Such tables lack part of the clones; where checked against another copy, unresolved V genes explain under half of the gap, and the rest is unexplained. A total of fewer than 300,000 clones appear in this sample, 90% of them only once. 0.95% to 1.2% of the sample is held by the ten biggest clonotypes. Sequences were obtained from PBMCs or T cells enriched from blood (not recorded which). These receptors came from a woman in her 30s who had recovered from COVID-19.

The chain has TRBV9 and TRBJ2-7; TRBD2 matches at 11 bases. CDR3 length: 15 amino acids. Germline CDR1 reads SGDLS; CDR2 reads YYNGEE. V trimming: 5 bases; J trimming: 0 bases; junction bases outside the gene matches: 4. DNA for the CDR3: TGTGCCAGCAGTCCTAGCGGGGGGAGCTCCTACGAGCAGTACTTC. Translation gives CASSPSGGSSYEQYF.

The chain uses TRBV7-2 and TRBJ2-1; 8 positions match TRBD2. The CDR3 is made up of 15 amino acids. The germline V gene encodes CDR1 SGHTA and CDR2 FQGNSA. V gave up 5 bases and J gave up 5 bases; unmatched junction bases: 8. CDR3 DNA: TGTGCCAGCAGCCCCCCAAGCGGGAGCCACAATGAGCAGTTCTTC. It specifies CASSPPSGSHNEQFF. The whole variable domain, remainder taken from reference TRBV7-2 and TRBJ2-1, is GAGVSQSPSNKVTEKGKDVELRCDPISGHTALYWYRQSLGQGLEFLIYFQGNSAPDKSGLPSDRFSAERTGGSVSTLTIQRTQQEDSAVYLCASSPPSGSHNEQFFGPGTRLTVL.

The chain couples TRBV19 to TRBJ1-2, with 9 bases that match TRBD1. CDR1 is LNHDA, CDR2 SQIVND, per germline (reference sequence). CDR3 size: 15 residues. With V trimmed by 2 bases and J by 7 bases, 8 bases remained unmatched. This CDR3 is CASSIIGTGSTGYTF. CDR3 in DNA: TGTGCCAGTAGTATAATAGGGACAGGGAGTACTGGCTACACCTTC.

In nucleotides, the CDR3 is TGTGCCAGCAGTTCCACCAGGGGTAGGTACAATGAGCAGTTCTTC. Its protein is CASSSTRGRYNEQFF. The chain has TRBV27 and TRBJ2-1; TRBD1 might be the D (6 bases). The CDR3 spans 15 residues. Germline V gene lookup returns CDR1 MNHEY and CDR2 SMNVEV (reference sequence). The V end lost 4 bases, the J end lost 4 bases, and 14 bases lay between the germline ends.

This chain links TRBV11-2 with TRBJ1-2, with TRBD1 matching over 8 bases. Looked up from germline, CDR1 is SGHAT and CDR2 is FQNNGV. This CDR3 is 14 amino acids long. V lost 5 bases, J lost 6 bases, and 8 bases stayed unmatched. CDR3 in DNA: TGTGCCAGCAGCCCAGATGGACAGGGCAATGGCTACACCTTC. This gives the protein CASSPDGQGNGYTF.

Notes on this clone: Other DNA sequences in the sample encode the same CDR3. This sequence joins TRBV12-3 or TRBV12-4 and TRBJ2-7; D is perhaps TRBD1 (6 bases). Trimming shortened V by 8 bases and J by 0 bases, and 8 bases separated the two germline ends. This CDR3 is 12 amino acids long. CDR3 amino acids: CASRDNSYEQYF. In DNA form, the CDR3 reads TGTGCCAGCCGGGACAACTCCTACGAGCAGTACTTC.

This chain links TRBV30 with TRBJ2-1, with D perhaps matching TRBD2 (5 bases). V lost 0 bases and J lost 6, with 12 bases in between. Germline CDR1 and CDR2: GTSNPN and SVGIG (reference sequence). The CDR3 totals 14 residues. CDR3 bases: TGTGCCTGGAGTGTACGCGCGAGGGTCAATGAGCAGTTCTTC. Protein: CAWSVRARVNEQFF.

The rearrangement joins TRBV28 to TRBJ1-2, with D perhaps TRBD1 (5 bases). The CDR3 has 14 residues. Trimming shortened V by 3 bases and J by 4 bases, and 12 bases separated the two germline ends. CDR1 and CDR2 (germline): MDHEN, SYDVKM. CDR3 sequence reads: CASSLSGKTYGYTF. CDR3 DNA sequence: TGTGCCAGCAGTTTGTCAGGGAAAACCTATGGCTACACCTTC.

This clone was detected a few times. The DNA of the CDR3 is TGTGCCAGCAGTGCGCCGACAGGTAGGGACTCCTACAATGAGCAGTTCTTC. Encoded protein: CASSAPTGRDSYNEQFF. This sequence joins TRBV6-1 and TRBJ2-1, with a tentative D call TRBD1 (6 bases). Trimming shortened V by 4 bases and J by 0 bases, and 16 bases separated the two germline ends. The CDR3 is 17 residues long. Germline-derived CDR1 and CDR2 are MNHNS and SASEGT.

The chain has TRBV7-9 and TRBJ2-1; 7 bases agree with TRBD2. The CDR3 totals 15 residues. CDR1 SEHNR and CDR2 FQNEAQ come from the germline V gene (reference sequence). V dropped 1 base and J dropped 4; count of bases not matched to a gene: 4. The CDR3 loop reads CASSLGGSPYNEQFF. Here the CDR3 DNA reads TGTGCCAGCAGCTTAGGCGGGAGCCCTTACAATGAGCAGTTCTTC.

The sample holds one count of this clone. CDR3 coding DNA: TGTGCCAGCCTAACAAGGAAACTAGCGGGAGTATACGAGCAGTACTTC. Protein sequence: CASLTRKLAGVYEQYF. This chain links TRBV28 with TRBJ2-7; 11 nucleotides line up with TRBD2. CDR3 length: 16 amino acids. Germline CDR1 reads MDHEN; CDR2 reads SYDVKM. J lost 4 bases, V lost 8 bases, and 13 bases had no gene match.

This chain connects TRBV7-9 to TRBJ2-5; D remains ambiguous. Germline CDR1 is SEHNR and CDR2 is FQNEAQ (reference sequence). V was clipped by 4 bases and J by 1 base, with 13 bases between them. The CDR3 is 15 amino acids. The CDR3 coding sequence is TGTGCCAGCAGCTCATTGGAACAGATCCAAGAGACCCAGTACTTC. Translation gives CASSSLEQIQETQYF.

In its sample, this clone was seen once. The V and J genes are TRBV7-2 and TRBJ2-1; 8 nucleotides line up with TRBD2. This CDR3 is 13 amino acids long. Germline CDR1 is SGHTA and CDR2 is FQGNSA. Trimming at V came to 1 base and at J to 9 bases, leaving 2 bases not matched to a gene. The CDR3 DNA is TGTGCCAGCAGCTTAGAGCGGGAGACTGAGCAGTTCTTC. This sequence encodes CASSLERETEQFF.

This clone was counted a single time. This chain joins TRBV19 and TRBJ2-7; 9 positions agree with TRBD1. Germline-derived CDR1 and CDR2 are LNHDA and SQIVND (reference sequence). J gave up 6 bases and V 3 bases, and 12 bases lay outside the gene matches. The CDR3 consists of 16 residues. DNA for the CDR3: TGTGCCAGTAGTATGGGGACAGGGAAAGGTACGGGCGAGCAGTACTTC. This sequence encodes CASSMGTGKGTGEQYF.

V is TRBV6-5 and J is TRBJ2-7; the match to TRBD1 covers 7 bases. This CDR3 spans 13 amino acids. The germline CDR1 and CDR2 sequences are MNHEY and SVGAGI. With V trimmed by 5 bases and J by 4 bases, 5 bases remained unmatched. CDR3 region: CASSRGTAYEQYF. As DNA, the CDR3 is TGTGCCAGCAGTCGAGGGACAGCTTACGAGCAGTACTTC.

V gene TRBV28 combines with J gene TRBJ1-2, with no clear D. V lost 5 bases and J 0 bases, leaving 19 bases between the germline ends. Germline V gene sequence: CDR1 MDHEN, CDR2 SYDVKM. The CDR3 is 17 residues long. The CDR3 nucleotides read TGTGCCAGCAGTCAATTCTCGGTAATTACGACTAACTATGGCTACACCTTC. This gives the protein CASSQFSVITTNYGYTF.

The chain joins TRBV7-9 to TRBJ1-5, with unresolved D. The V end lost 5 bases, the J end lost 2 bases, and 13 bases lay between the germline ends. In germline, CDR1 is SEHNR, CDR2 FQNEAQ (reference sequence). The CDR3 extends over 15 amino acids. The CDR3 loop is CASSPLGAGNQPQHF. In DNA form, the CDR3 reads TGTGCCAGCAGCCCCTTAGGCGCGGGCAATCAGCCCCAGCATTTT. Together with reference TRBV7-9 and TRBJ1-5, the CDR3 gives the full variable domain: DTGVSQNPRHKITKRGQNVTFRCDPISEHNRLYWYRQTLGQGPEFLTYFQNEAQLEKSRLLSDRFSAERPKGSFSTLEIQRTEQGDSAMYLCASSPLGAGNQPQHFGDGTRLSIL.

The V call is TRBV5-1, the J call TRBJ1-1; TRBD1 might be the D (5 bases). V lost 4 bases, J lost 4 bases, and 11 bases lay in between. Germline CDR1 SGHRS, CDR2 YFSETQ. CDR3 length: 13 amino acids. As DNA, the CDR3 is TGCGCCAGCAGCAAGGGGCCGGGCACTGAAGCTTTCTTT. Encoded protein: CASSKGPGTEAFF.

V and J are TRBV11-3 and TRBJ2-1, with 9 bases identical to TRBD1. V lost 0 bases and J lost 6; bases outside the gene matches: 12. The CDR3 totals 18 residues. CDR1 and CDR2 from the germline V gene are SGHNT and YENEEA. The CDR3 reads CASSLDRVWDRVGNEQFF. CDR3 bases: TGTGCCAGCAGCTTAGATCGTGTGTGGGACAGGGTTGGCAATGAGCAGTTCTTC.

The chain couples TRBV19 to TRBJ1-4; D ambiguous. Germline lookup yields CDR1 LNHDA and CDR2 SQIVND (reference sequence). This CDR3 contains 11 residues. The V gene lost 6 bases and the J gene lost 8 bases, with 7 bases spanning the gap. The CDR3 sequence is CASRNQEKLFF. The CDR3 DNA reads TGTGCCAGTAGGAATCAGGAAAAACTGTTTTTT.

CDR3 in amino acids: CASSLWGLAGASSYNEQFF. As DNA, the CDR3 is TGCGCCAGCAGCCTGTGGGGACTAGCGGGTGCGAGCTCCTACAATGAGCAGTTCTTC. The chain has TRBV4-1 and TRBJ2-1; 12 bases fit TRBD2. The germline gives CDR1 MGHRA, CDR2 YSYEKL. J gave up 0 bases and V 4 bases, and 10 bases lay outside the gene matches. CDR3 length: 19 residues.

This chain links TRBV6-2 or TRBV6-3 with TRBJ2-3, with TRBD2 matching over 9 bases. This CDR3 spans 16 amino acids. CDR1 and CDR2 (germline): MNHEY, SVGEGT. V lost 5 bases and J lost 5; bases outside the gene matches: 11. In DNA, the CDR3 is TGTGCCAGCAGTCCCCCCTCTAGCGGGATTGGAGATACGCAGTATTTT. As protein: CASSPPSSGIGDTQYF.

The chain combines TRBV13 with TRBJ2-3; 12 positions agree with TRBD2. The CDR3 sequence is 16 residues long. J was trimmed by 4 bases and V by 2 bases; bases with no gene match: 4. Germline V gives CDR1 PRHDT, CDR2 FYEKMQ (reference sequence). The CDR3 is CASSLRLAGESDTQYF. CDR3 coding DNA: TGTGCCAGCAGCTTAAGACTAGCGGGGGAGTCAGATACGCAGTATTTT.

This clone was detected only once. The chain joins TRBV6-2 or TRBV6-3 to TRBJ1-1; 8 nucleotides align to TRBD1. Per germline, CDR1 MNHEY and CDR2 SVGEGT. V lost 2 bases to trimming and J lost 3 bases; unmatched junction nucleotides: 17. This CDR3 region has 19 residues. This chain's CDR3 is CASSYGSRTGRFGDTEAFF. CDR3 bases: TGTGCCAGCAGTTACGGGTCGCGGACAGGGCGCTTTGGGGACACTGAAGCTTTCTTT.

V and J are TRBV4-3 and TRBJ1-4; tentative D call: TRBD1 (5 bases). This CDR3 has 16 amino acids. The germline gives CDR1 LGHNA, CDR2 YSLEER. The V end lost 2 bases, the J end lost 7 bases, and 17 bases lay between the germline ends. CDR3 in amino acids: CASSQRLRRVSEKLFF. The CDR3 region has the DNA TGCGCCAGCAGCCAACGACTCCGCAGGGTTTCTGAAAAACTGTTTTTT.

The rearrangement joins TRBV5-1 to TRBJ1-4; 7 bases agree with TRBD1. CDR3 length: 14 residues. V shed 7 bases and J 1 base; nucleotides not matched to a gene: 4. The germline CDR1 and CDR2 sequences are SGHRS and YFSETQ. The CDR3: CASARTGTNEKLFF. Written as DNA, the CDR3 is TGCGCCAGCGCCAGGACAGGAACTAATGAAAAACTGTTTTTT.

This clone came up once. The V and J genes are TRBV10-1 and TRBJ2-1; 11 bases line up with TRBD2. The CDR3 is 17 residues long. Per germline, CDR1 WNHNN and CDR2 SYGVQD (reference sequence). V was pared by 6 bases and J by 8 bases, with 15 bases of the junction left unmatched. This CDR3 is CASSARVAGGPLDEQFF. In nucleotides, the CDR3 is TGCGCCAGCAGCGCTAGAGTAGCGGGAGGGCCTCTGGATGAGCAGTTCTTC.